This T cell receptor (beta chain) originates from a study of T cell repertoires in ileal Crohn's disease. About the study: Median disease duration was about 7.9 years; around 35% smoked at surgery. All patients had surgery for stricturing (approximately 61%) or penetrating (around 40%) disease.

This clone is termed medium-sized. Its target is unknown. General study results and limits: Compared with non-smokers, active smokers at surgery showed more clonal expansions.

Per sample, roughly 0.45 micrograms of biopsy DNA were TCRB immunosequenced. The repertoire was sequenced with immunoSEQ multiplex PCR; TCRdb's copy has only in-frame clones and lacks some. The profile shows approximately 9,000 clones, around 81% of them singletons. The origin of this receptor is an adult with Crohn's disease. Specimen: ileal tissue.

In DNA, the CDR3 is TGTGCCAGCATGGTTGCGGGGGAATCACCCCTCCACTTT. Translating it yields CASMVAGESPLHF. The chain joins TRBV6-6 to TRBJ1-6, with D possibly matching TRBD1 (5 bases). Trimming cost V 7 bases and J 10 bases, with 14 bases left between them. The CDR3 contains 13 residues. Germline lookup yields CDR1 MNHNY and CDR2 SVGAGI (reference sequence).